This TCR beta chain was recovered during a study of blood T cell repertoires in COVID-19. In the study overall: Nucleic acid was either cDNA or gDNA, and it came from T cells, B-cell-depleted T cells, or PBMCs.

Germline lookup yields CDR1 LNHNV and CDR2 YYDKDF (reference sequence). The CDR3 totals 17 residues. J lost 10 bases, V lost 1 base, and 12 bases had no gene match. TCRdb's copy holds only in-frame clones and misses some; the assay was immunoSEQ multiplex PCR. The sample consists of about 290,000 clones, around 86% of them appearing once. Sequencing was carried out using PBMCs or T cells enriched from blood (not recorded which). This chain connects TRBV15 to TRBJ2-1; 11 positions agree with TRBD2. The clonotype was recovered from a woman in her thirties or forties who had recovered from COVID-19. Here the CDR3 DNA reads TGTGCCACCAGCAGAGGGGGACTAGCGGCCTCCAAGCAGGAGCAGTTCTTC. Its translation: CATSRGGLAASKQEQFF. Variable domain in full (rest from reference TRBV15 and TRBJ2-1): DAMVIQNPRYQVTQFGKPVTLSCSQTLNHNVMYWYQQKSSQAPKLLFHYYDKDFNNEADTPDNFQSRRPNTSFCFLDIRSPGLGDTAMYLCATSRGGLAASKQEQFFGPGTRLTVL.